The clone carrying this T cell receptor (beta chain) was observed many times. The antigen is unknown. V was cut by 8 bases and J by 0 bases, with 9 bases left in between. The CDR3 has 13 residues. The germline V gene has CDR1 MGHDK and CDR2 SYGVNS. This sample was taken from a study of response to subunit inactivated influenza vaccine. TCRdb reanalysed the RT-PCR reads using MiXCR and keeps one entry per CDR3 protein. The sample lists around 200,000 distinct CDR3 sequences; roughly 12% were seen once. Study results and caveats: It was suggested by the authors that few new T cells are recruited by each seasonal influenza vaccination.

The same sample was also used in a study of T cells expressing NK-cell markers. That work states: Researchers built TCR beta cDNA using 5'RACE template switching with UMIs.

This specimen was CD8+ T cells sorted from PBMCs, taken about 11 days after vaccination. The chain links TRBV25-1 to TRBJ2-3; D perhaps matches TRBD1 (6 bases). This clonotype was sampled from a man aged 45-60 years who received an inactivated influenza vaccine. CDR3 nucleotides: TGTGCCAGCGGGACATATAGCACAGATACGCAGTATTTT. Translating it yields CASGTYSTDTQYF.